These 6 T cell receptor beta chains came from one sample sequenced in a study of T cells in Graves' hyperthyroidism and ophthalmopathy. Researchers amplified the TCR beta CDR3 regions from RNA transcripts. Initially, a first-round RT-PCR of the TCR CDR3 employed the HTBI primer set. TCRdb called the multiplex PCR reads again in MiXCR, with one record for every CDR3 protein. The profile shows around 340,000 distinct CDR3 sequences, about a sixth of them singletons. The sample comprised blood. These receptors all stem from a young woman with Graves' hyperthyroidism that later progressed to Graves' ophthalmopathy.

The CDR3 nucleotides are TGCAGCGTCGCCCCCCAGAGCCCGAGGACACCCCTCCACTTT. It encodes CSVAPQSPRTPLHF. The chain uses TRBV29-1 and TRBJ1-6; unclear D gene. CDR3 length equals 14 residues. With 6 bases removed from V and 11 bases from J, the gap between germline ends came to 20 bases. Per germline, CDR1 SQVTM and CDR2 ANQGSEA.

In regard to this clonotype: A much larger clonotype is one base distant, so this may be a read error. The chain has TRBV11-3 and TRBJ2-1; TRBD1 or TRBD2 may be the D gene (6 bases each). The CDR3 runs to 15 residues. CDR1 and CDR2 (germline): SGHNT, YENEEA. CDR3 residues: CTSSFGGHSGNEQFF. The CDR3 DNA sequence: TGTACCAGCAGCTTCGGGGGCCACTCTGGGAATGAGCAGTTCTTC.

This clonotype showed up many times. The gene calls are TRBV7-9 and TRBJ1-2, with D tentatively TRBD1 (5 bases). This CDR3 comprises 15 residues. Per the germline V gene, CDR1 is SEHNR and CDR2 is FQNEAQ (reference sequence). The V end lost 1 base, the J end lost 3 bases, and 12 bases lay between the germline ends. The CDR3 nucleotides read TGTGCCAGCAGCTTAGTTTCAGGGAGCTACTATGGCTACACCTTC. Protein product: CASSLVSGSYYGYTF.

Of note for this clonotype: A much larger clone sits a single nucleotide away, making a read error possible. The rearrangement uses TRBV18 and TRBJ1-6; 7 bases agree with TRBD1. The CDR3 runs 14 residues. Germline trimming cut 6 bases from V and 9 bases from J; bases unmatched to any gene: 8. In germline, CDR1 is KGHSH, CDR2 LQKENI. CDR3 residues: CASSQGQLGSPLHF. The CDR3 DNA sequence: TGTGCCAGCTCGCAGGGACAGCTCGGTTCACCCCTCCACTTT.

The J gene is TRBJ2-4, the V gene TRBV5-4, with a tentative D call TRBD1 (6 bases). V lost 4 bases and J lost 1, with 9 bases in between. The CDR3 contains 14 residues. Germline V gene lookup returns CDR1 SGHNT and CDR2 YYREEE (reference sequence). CDR3 residues: CASSPTGAKNIQYF. CDR3 coding DNA: TGTGCCAGCAGCCCTACAGGGGCCAAAAACATTCAGTACTTC.

This clonotype was seen ten or more times. The genes are TRBV2 and TRBJ1-2, with D uncertain. V dropped 4 bases and J dropped 4 bases, with 7 bases sitting between them. The CDR3 is 12 amino acids. Germline V gene lookup returns CDR1 SNHLY and CDR2 FYNNEI. DNA of the CDR3: TGTGCCAGCAGTGCCTCCAGCTATGGCTACACCTTC. Protein product: CASSASSYGYTF.